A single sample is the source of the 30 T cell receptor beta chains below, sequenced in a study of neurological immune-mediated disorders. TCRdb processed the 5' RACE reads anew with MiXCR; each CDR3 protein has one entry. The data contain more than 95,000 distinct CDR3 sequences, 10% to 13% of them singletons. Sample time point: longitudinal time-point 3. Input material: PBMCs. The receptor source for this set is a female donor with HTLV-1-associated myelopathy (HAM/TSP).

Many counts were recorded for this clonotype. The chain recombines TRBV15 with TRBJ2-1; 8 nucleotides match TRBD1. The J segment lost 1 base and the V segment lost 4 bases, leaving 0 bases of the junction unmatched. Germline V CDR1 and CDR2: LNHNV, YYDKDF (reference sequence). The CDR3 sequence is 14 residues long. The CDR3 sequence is CATSNRGSYNEQFF. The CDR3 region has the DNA TGTGCCACCAGCAACAGGGGGTCCTACAATGAGCAGTTCTTC.

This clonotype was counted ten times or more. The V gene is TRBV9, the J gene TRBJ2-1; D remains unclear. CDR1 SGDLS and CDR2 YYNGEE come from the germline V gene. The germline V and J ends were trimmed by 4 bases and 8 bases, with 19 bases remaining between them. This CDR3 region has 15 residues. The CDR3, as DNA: TGTGCCAGCAGCCTGATCGCTCCAATCAGAGATGAGCAGTTCTTC. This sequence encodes CASSLIAPIRDEQFF.

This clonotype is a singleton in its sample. The CDR3: CSAGAGGQGSDEQYF. CDR3 coding DNA: TGCAGTGCTGGGGCAGGGGGACAGGGGTCGGACGAGCAGTACTTC. The chain is built from TRBV20-1 and TRBJ2-7; 10 nucleotides match TRBD1. Losses at the gene ends were 5 bases for V and 5 bases for J; bases not matched to a gene: 12. Germline loops: CDR1 DFQATT, CDR2 SNEGSKA (reference sequence). The CDR3 spans 15 residues.

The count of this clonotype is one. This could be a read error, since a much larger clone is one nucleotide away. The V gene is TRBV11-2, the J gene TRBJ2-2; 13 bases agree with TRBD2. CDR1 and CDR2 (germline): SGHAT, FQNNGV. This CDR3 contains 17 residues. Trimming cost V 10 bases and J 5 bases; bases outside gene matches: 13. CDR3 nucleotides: TGTGCCAACAGAACGCGACTAGCGGGGGGTCGGACCGGGGAGCTGTTTTTT. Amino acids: CANRTRLAGGRTGELFF.

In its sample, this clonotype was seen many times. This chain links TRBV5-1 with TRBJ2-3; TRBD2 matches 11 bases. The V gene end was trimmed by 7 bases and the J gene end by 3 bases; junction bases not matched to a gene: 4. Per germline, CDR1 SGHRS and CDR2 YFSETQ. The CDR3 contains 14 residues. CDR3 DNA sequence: TGCGCCAGCCAACTAGCGGGGGTTACAGATACGCAGTATTTT. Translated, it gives CASQLAGVTDTQYF.

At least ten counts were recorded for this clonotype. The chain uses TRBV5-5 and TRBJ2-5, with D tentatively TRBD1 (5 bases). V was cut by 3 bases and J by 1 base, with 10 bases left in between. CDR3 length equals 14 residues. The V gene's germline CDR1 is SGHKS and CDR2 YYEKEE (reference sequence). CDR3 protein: CASSSPGIQETQYF. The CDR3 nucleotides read TGTGCCAGCAGCTCGCCAGGGATCCAAGAGACCCAGTACTTC.

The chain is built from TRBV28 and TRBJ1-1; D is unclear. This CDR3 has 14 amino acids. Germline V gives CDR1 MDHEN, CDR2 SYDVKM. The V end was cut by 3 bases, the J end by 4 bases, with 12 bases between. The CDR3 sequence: CASSFGGVGTEAFF. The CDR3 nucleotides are TGTGCCAGCAGTTTTGGCGGGGTGGGCACTGAAGCTTTCTTT.

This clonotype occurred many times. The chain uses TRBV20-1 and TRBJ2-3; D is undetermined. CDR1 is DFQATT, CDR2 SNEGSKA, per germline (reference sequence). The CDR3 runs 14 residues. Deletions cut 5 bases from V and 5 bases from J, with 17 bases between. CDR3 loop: CSADTDSRGDTQYF. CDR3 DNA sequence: TGCAGTGCTGATACAGACTCTCGTGGAGATACGCAGTATTTT.

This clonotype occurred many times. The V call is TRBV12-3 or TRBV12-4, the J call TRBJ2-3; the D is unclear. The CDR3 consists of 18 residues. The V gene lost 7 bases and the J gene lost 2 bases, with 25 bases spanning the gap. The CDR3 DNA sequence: TGTGCCAGCACTAATGTTCGATGGTCGGCTTCCCTCACAGATACGCAGTATTTT. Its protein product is CASTNVRWSASLTDTQYF.

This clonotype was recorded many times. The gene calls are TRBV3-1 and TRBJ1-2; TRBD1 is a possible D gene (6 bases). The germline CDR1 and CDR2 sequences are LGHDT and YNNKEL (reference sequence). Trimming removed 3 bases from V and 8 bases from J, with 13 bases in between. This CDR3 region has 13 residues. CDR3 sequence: CASSHRGGSGYTF. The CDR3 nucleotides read TGTGCCAGCAGCCACAGGGGCGGGAGCGGCTACACCTTC.

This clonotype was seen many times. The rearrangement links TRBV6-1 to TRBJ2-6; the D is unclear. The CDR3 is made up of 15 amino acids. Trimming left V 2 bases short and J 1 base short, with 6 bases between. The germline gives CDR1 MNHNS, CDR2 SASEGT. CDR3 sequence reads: CASSERISGANVLTF. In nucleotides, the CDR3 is TGTGCCAGCAGTGAACGTATTTCTGGGGCCAACGTCCTGACTTTC.

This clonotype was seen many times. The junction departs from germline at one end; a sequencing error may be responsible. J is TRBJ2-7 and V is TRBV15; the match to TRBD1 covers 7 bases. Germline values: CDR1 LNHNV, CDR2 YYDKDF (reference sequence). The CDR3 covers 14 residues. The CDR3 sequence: CATRPSGQLGEQYF. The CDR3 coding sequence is TGTGCTACCAGACCTTCGGGACAGCTAGGCGAGCAGTACTTC.

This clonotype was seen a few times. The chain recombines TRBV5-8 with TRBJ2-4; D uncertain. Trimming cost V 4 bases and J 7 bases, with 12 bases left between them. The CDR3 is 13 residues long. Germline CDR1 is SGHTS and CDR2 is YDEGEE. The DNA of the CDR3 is TGTGCCAGCAGCCCGGGTAGTCGGAACATTCAGTACTTC. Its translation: CASSPGSRNIQYF.

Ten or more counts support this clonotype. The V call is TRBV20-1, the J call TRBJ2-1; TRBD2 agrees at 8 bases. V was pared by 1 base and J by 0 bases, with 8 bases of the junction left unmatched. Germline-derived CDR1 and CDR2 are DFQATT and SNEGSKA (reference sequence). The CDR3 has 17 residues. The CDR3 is CSARVAGGPNSYNEQFF. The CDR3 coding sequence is TGCAGTGCTAGAGTGGCGGGGGGACCCAACTCCTACAATGAGCAGTTCTTC.

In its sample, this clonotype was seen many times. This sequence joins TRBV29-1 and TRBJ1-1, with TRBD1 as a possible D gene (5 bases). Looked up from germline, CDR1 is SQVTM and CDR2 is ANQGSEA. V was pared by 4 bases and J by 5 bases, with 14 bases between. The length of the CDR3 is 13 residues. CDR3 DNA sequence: TGCAGCGTTGCGGGGGGGGAGAAGACTGAAGCTTTCTTT. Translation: CSVAGGEKTEAFF.

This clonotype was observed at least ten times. The CDR3 spells CSAGRTGALDTQYF. The CDR3 DNA reads TGCAGTGCGGGACGGACAGGGGCCCTGGATACGCAGTATTTT. The V and J genes are TRBV20-1 and TRBJ2-3; the match to TRBD1 covers 9 bases. This CDR3 region has 14 residues. Germline V gene data show CDR1 as DFQATT and CDR2 as SNEGSKA (reference sequence). The ends lost 6 bases at V and 6 bases at J; junction bases unmatched: 10.

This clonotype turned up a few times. The CDR3, as DNA: TGTGCCAGTAGTATCCAAGGAACAAACTTTAACGAGCAGTACTTC. Its translation: CASSIQGTNFNEQYF. The chain couples TRBV19 to TRBJ2-7, with D unresolved. The CDR3 sequence is 15 residues long. CDR1 is LNHDA and CDR2 is SQIVND in the germline V gene (reference sequence). The ends were cut back, 3 bases at V and 5 bases at J, with 17 bases in the middle.

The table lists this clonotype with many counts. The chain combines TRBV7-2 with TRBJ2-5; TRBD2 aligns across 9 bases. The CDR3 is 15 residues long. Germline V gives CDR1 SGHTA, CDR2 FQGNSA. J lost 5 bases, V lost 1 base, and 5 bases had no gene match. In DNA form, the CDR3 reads TGTGCCAGCAGCTTAGGGACTAGCGTGGTTGAGACCCAGTACTTC. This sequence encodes CASSLGTSVVETQYF. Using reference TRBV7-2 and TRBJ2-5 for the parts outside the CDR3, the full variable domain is GAGVSQSPSNKVTEKGKDVELRCDPISGHTALYWYRQSLGQGLEFLIYFQGNSAPDKSGLPSDRFSAERTGGSVSTLTIQRTQQEDSAVYLCASSLGTSVVETQYFGPGTRLLVL.

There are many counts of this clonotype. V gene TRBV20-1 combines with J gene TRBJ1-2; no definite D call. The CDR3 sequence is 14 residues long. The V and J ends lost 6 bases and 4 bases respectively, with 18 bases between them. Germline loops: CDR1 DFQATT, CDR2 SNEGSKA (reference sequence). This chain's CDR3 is CSAGMRVVIYGYTF. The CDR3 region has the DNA TGCAGTGCCGGGATGCGGGTCGTGATCTATGGCTACACCTTC.

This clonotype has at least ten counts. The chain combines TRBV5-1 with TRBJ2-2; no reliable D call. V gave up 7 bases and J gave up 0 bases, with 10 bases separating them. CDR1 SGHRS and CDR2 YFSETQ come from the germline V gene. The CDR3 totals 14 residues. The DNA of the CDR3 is TGCGCCAGCCTCGACGGTGCGAACACCGGGGAGCTGTTTTTT. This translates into CASLDGANTGELFF.

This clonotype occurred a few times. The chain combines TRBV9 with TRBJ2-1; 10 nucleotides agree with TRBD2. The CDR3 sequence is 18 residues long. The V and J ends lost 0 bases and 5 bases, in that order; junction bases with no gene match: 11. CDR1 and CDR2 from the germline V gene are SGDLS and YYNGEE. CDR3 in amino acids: CASSVARGSSGGNNEQFF. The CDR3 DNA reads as TGTGCCAGCAGCGTAGCTAGGGGCTCTAGCGGGGGTAACAATGAGCAGTTCTTC.

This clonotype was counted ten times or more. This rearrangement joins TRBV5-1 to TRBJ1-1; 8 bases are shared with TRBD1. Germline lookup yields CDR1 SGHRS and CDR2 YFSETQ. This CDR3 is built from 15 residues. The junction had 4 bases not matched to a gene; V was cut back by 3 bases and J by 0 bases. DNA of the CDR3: TGCGCCAGCAGCTACCGGACAGGGATGAACACTGAAGCTTTCTTT. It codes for CASSYRTGMNTEAFF.

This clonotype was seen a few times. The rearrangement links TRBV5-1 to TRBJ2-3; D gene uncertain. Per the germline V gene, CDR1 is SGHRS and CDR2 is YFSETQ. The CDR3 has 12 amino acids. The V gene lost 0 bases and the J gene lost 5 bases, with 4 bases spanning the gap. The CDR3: CASSLVLDTQYF. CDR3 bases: TGCGCCAGCAGCTTGGTTCTAGATACGCAGTATTTT.

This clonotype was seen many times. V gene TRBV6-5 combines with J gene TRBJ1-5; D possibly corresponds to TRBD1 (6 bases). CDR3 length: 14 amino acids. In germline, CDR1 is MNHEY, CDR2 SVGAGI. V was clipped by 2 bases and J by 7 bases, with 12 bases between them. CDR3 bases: TGTGCCAGCAGTTACAGTGGGGGCGTGCAGCCCCAGCATTTT. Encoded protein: CASSYSGGVQPQHF.

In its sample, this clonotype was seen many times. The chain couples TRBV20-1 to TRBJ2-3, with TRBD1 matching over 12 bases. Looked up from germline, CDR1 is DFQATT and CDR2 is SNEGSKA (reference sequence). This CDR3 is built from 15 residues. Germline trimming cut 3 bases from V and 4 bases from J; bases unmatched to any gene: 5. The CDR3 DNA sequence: TGCAGTGCTAGGGCGGGACAGGGGGCCTCAGATACGCAGTATTTT. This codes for CSARAGQGASDTQYF.

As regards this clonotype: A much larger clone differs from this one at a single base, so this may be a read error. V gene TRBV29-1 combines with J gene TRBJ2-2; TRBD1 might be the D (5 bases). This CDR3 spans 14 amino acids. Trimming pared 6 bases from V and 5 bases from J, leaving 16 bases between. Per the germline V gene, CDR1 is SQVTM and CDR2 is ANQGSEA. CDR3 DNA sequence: TGCAGCGTGGGAAGGGATGGGGCAACCGGGGAGCTGTTTTTT. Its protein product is CSVGRDGATGELFF.

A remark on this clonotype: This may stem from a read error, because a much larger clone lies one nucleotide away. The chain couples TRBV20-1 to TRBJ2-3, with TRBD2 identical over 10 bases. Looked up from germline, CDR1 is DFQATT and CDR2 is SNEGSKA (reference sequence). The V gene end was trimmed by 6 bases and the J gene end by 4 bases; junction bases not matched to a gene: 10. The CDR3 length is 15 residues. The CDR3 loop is CSAKTSGVASDTQYF. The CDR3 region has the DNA TGCAGTGCGAAAACTAGCGGGGTGGCCTCAGATACGCAGTATTTT.

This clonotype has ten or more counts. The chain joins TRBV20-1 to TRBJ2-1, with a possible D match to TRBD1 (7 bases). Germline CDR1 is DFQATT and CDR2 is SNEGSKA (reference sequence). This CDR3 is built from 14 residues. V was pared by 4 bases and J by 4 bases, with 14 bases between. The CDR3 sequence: CSATPGGTYNEQFF. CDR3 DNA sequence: TGCAGTGCTACGCCAGGGGGGACTTACAATGAGCAGTTCTTC.

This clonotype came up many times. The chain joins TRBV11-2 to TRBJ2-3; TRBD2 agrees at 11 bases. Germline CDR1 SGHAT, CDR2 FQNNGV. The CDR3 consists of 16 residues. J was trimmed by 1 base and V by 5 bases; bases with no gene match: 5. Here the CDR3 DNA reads TGTGCCAGCAGCCCGAGACTAGCGGGGCGCACAGATACGCAGTATTTT. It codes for CASSPRLAGRTDTQYF.

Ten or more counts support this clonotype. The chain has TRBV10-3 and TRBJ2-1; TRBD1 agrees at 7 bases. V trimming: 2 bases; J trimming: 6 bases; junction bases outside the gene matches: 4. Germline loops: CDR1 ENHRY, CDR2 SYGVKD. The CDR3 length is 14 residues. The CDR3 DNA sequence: TGTGCCATCAGTGAGACAGGACAGGTCAATGAGCAGTTCTTC. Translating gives CAISETGQVNEQFF.